The clone carrying this T cell receptor beta chain appeared once. Its cognate antigen is unknown. Trimming cost V 7 bases and J 0 bases, with 9 bases left between them. The germline V gene has CDR1 SNHLY and CDR2 FYNNEI. This CDR3 region has 13 residues. This sample stems from a study of T cell responses to AZD1222 COVID-19 vaccine. Study-level points and caveats: It was only after the peak T cell response that any repertoires were sampled.

Method: immunoSEQ multiplex PCR; TCRdb's copy keeps in-frame clones and lacks some. The data show around 84,000 clones, roughly 82% seen once. The V call is TRBV2, the J call TRBJ1-1; a possible D gene is TRBD1 (6 bases). Sequences were derived from peripheral blood, sampled on day 0 of AZD1222 vaccination. This clonotype was sampled from an adult in good health. The CDR3 spells CASKRQVNTEAFF. The CDR3 bases are TGTGCCAGCAAAAGACAGGTGAACACTGAAGCTTTCTTT.